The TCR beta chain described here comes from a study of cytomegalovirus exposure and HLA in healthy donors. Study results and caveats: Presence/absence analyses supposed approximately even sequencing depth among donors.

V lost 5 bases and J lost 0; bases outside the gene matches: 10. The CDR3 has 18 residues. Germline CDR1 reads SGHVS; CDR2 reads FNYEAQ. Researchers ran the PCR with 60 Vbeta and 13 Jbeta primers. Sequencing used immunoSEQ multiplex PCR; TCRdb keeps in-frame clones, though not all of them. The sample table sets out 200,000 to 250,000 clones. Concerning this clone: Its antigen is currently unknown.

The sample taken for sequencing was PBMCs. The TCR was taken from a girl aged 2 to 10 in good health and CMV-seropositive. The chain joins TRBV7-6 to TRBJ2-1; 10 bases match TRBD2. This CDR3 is CASSRGLAEWSSYNEQFF. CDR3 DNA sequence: TGTGCCAGCAGCCGAGGACTAGCGGAATGGAGCTCCTACAATGAGCAGTTCTTC.